This paragraph reports one TCR beta chain. This specimen belongs to a study of blood T cell dynamics during melanoma immunotherapy. Here immunoSEQ multiplex PCR was the method, and the copy in TCRdb shows in-frame clones only, minus some. Here the sample spans about 20,000 clones, 89% being singletons. The CDR3 has 14 residues. Documented time point: pre-treatment baseline. Blood was drawn before treatment and at week 3 after checkpoint blockade. At 12 weeks after first infusion, RECIST 1.1 defined response for most patients. Patients had no prior systemic cancer treatment, immunosuppressants or other active cancers.

Sequencing used blood, obtained from a patient treated with checkpoint blockade. The source is a human donor with melanoma. This chain connects TRBV21-1 to TRBJ1-1; the table calls TRBD1, which could not be checked here. TRBV21-1 is a documented pseudogene. CDR3 protein: CASSKLQGGTEAFF. The CDR3 DNA is TGTGCCAGCAGCAAGCTACAGGGGGGCACTGAAGCTTTCTTT.